Included here is one T cell receptor beta chain sequence, with context. The assay was run at deep level. The protocol was immunoSEQ multiplex PCR, while the TCRdb copy is restricted to in-frame clones and leaves out a portion. Of more than 550,000 clones detected, approximately 90% appear once; the ten largest clones hold about 24%. Naive CD8 cells comprised CD45RO-negative, CCR7-positively selected cells, excluding terminally differentiated effector memory CD45RA+ cells. The data were taken from a study of shared clonotypes between healthy human individuals. The trim removed 8 bases at V and 5 bases at J, leaving 6 bases unmatched. CDR1 MGHRA and CDR2 YSYEKL come from the germline V gene. The CDR3 consists of 13 residues.

The clonotype comes from a young man in good health. Material: naive CD8+ T cells sorted from blood. The chain combines TRBV4-1 with TRBJ2-3; TRBD2 aligns across 8 bases. DNA for the CDR3: TGCGCCAGCGGGTCAGCGGGAGAAGATACGCAGTATTTT. It encodes CASGSAGEDTQYF.